The sequence of this T cell receptor beta chain was determined in a study of blood T cell repertoires in COVID-19. Study summary: Both acute and convalescent COVID-19 samples were obtained from the United States, Italy and Spain.

Those enrolled in Seattle joined during active infection and were followed longitudinally afterward. Authors' analysis steps: Researchers report that nucleated cell counts were estimated from reference gene primer amplification. Some clones are missing from TCRdb's copy, which holds only in-frame ones; the method was immunoSEQ multiplex PCR. The V and J calls and clone size are taken from that table; D and trimming were inferred from the DNA. The sample gives around 100,000 clones, roughly 92% of which show up once; 1.9% is in the top ten. Germline CDR1 reads SQVTM; CDR2 reads ANQGSEA. Trimming cost V 7 bases and J 8 bases, with 23 bases left between them. The CDR3 length is 14 residues.

The chain employs TRBV29-1 and TRBJ1-2; TRBD1 is a possible D gene (5 bases). Sequencing input: peripheral blood. This receptor was obtained from a woman in her forties or fifties with COVID-19, enrolled during active disease. CDR3 amino acids: CSAGGGALSGGYTF. For the CDR3, the DNA is TGCAGCGCCGGAGGCGGGGCCCTCTCGGGGGGCTACACCTTC.